Shown below are 10 T cell receptor beta chains from a single sample sequenced in a study of blood T cells in healthy people across ages. PCR was performed a second time for about 7 to 11 cycles using a sample-barcoded 5' primer and a J-beta primer mix. TCRdb recomputed calls from the 5' RACE reads with MiXCR, one row per CDR3 protein. The sample has about 1,000,000 distinct CDR3 sequences, more than 35% seen once. Sequenced input: blood. Receptors were obtained from a woman aged 60 to 75 in good health.

This clonotype came up many times. The chain has TRBV7-8 and TRBJ1-2; unclear D gene. The V and J ends lost 1 base and 8 bases respectively, with 11 bases between them. This CDR3 region has 13 residues. Germline V gene sequence: CDR1 SGHVS, CDR2 FQNEAQ. This chain's CDR3 is CASSLGANSGYTF. The CDR3 bases are TGTGCCAGCAGCTTAGGAGCGAACTCGGGCTACACCTTC.

The V call is TRBV20-1, the J call TRBJ2-7; D perhaps matches TRBD1 (5 bases). Germline V gene sequence: CDR1 DFQATT, CDR2 SNEGSKA (reference sequence). The CDR3 length is 15 residues. Trimming pared 1 base from V and 1 base from J, leaving 14 bases between. In nucleotides, the CDR3 is TGCAGTGCTAGAGGGGCAACAGGAATTTCCTACGAGCAGTACTTC. Its protein product is CSARGATGISYEQYF.

Only a few counts were recorded for this clonotype. The V call is TRBV5-1, the J call TRBJ2-3, with 8 bases matching TRBD2. Unmatched junction bases numbered 10, after V lost 3 bases and J lost 4 bases. Germline CDR1 is SGHRS and CDR2 is YFSETQ. This CDR3 is built from 16 residues. The CDR3 region is CASSYLSGSAADTQYF. CDR3 sequence (DNA): TGCGCCAGCAGCTACCTCAGCGGGAGTGCGGCAGATACGCAGTATTTT.

This clonotype was detected only once. V and J are TRBV18 and TRBJ2-5, with 8 bases aligning to TRBD2. The CDR3 is 14 residues long. Germline CDR1 is KGHSH and CDR2 is LQKENI. V was clipped by 3 bases and J by 11 bases; unmatched bases: 11. DNA of the CDR3: TGTGCCAGCTCACCGCCGGCGGGAGGAAGGGAGCAGTACTTC. It translates to CASSPPAGGREQYF.

Concerning this clonotype: The junction departs from the called germline gene at one end, perhaps through a read error. This rearrangement joins TRBV7-9 to TRBJ2-3; D gene ambiguous. The CDR3 extends over 13 amino acids. Germline V gene data show CDR1 as SEHNR and CDR2 as FQNEAQ (reference sequence). The CDR3 is CASQAYATDTQYF. The CDR3, as DNA: TGCGCCAGCCAAGCTTATGCTACAGATACGCAGTATTTT.

This clonotype was found a few times. V gene TRBV29-1 combines with J gene TRBJ1-1, with 7 bases that match TRBD1. In germline, CDR1 is SQVTM, CDR2 ANQGSEA. This CDR3 is built from 11 residues. J was trimmed by 4 bases and V by 5 bases; bases with no gene match: 1. CDR3 DNA: TGCAGCGTTAACAGGGGCACTGAAGCTTTCTTT. It encodes CSVNRGTEAFF.

This clonotype has a single count. This rearrangement joins TRBV29-1 to TRBJ2-5; D is uncertain. From germline, CDR1 is SQVTM and CDR2 ANQGSEA. The CDR3 covers 12 residues. Trimming left V 3 bases short and J 11 bases short, with 16 bases between. The CDR3 spells CSVDRRNNEQYF. The CDR3 DNA is TGCAGCGTTGATCGGCGGAACAATGAGCAGTACTTC.

This chain links TRBV27 with TRBJ2-7; D possibly matches TRBD1 or TRBD2 (6 bases each). The V end lost 7 bases, the J end lost 0 bases, and 13 bases lay between the germline ends. The CDR3 totals 14 residues. The germline CDR1 and CDR2 sequences are MNHEY and SMNVEV (reference sequence). DNA of the CDR3: TGTGCCAGCACCAATTCGGGGGCCTCCTACGAGCAGTACTTC. Amino acid sequence: CASTNSGASYEQYF.

The V gene is TRBV5-5, the J gene TRBJ2-5, with 8 nucleotides matching TRBD2. After removal of 4 bases from V and 5 bases from J, the junction contained 13 bases not matched to a gene. The CDR3 sequence is 16 residues long. CDR1 SGHKS and CDR2 YYEKEE come from the germline V gene (reference sequence). CDR3 in amino acids: CASSTLSGSSGETQYF. The CDR3 DNA follows: TGTGCCAGCAGCACCTTGAGCGGGAGCTCGGGGGAGACCCAGTACTTC.

The CDR3 sequence: CASSAGGPTQYF. The CDR3 coding sequence is TGTGCCAGCAGCGCCGGAGGGCCTACGCAGTATTTT. The rearrangement joins TRBV9 to TRBJ2-3, with D possibly being TRBD2 (6 bases). The ends were cut back, 3 bases at V and 8 bases at J, with 10 bases in the middle. The V gene's germline CDR1 is SGDLS and CDR2 YYNGEE. CDR3 length: 12 residues.